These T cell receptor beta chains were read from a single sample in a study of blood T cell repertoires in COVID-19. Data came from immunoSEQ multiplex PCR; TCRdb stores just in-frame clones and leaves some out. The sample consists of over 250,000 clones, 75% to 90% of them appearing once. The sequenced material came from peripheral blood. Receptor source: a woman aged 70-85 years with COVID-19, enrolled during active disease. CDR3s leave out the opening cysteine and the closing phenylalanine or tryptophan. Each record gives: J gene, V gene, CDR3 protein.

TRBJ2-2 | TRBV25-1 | ASSGQLDTGELF
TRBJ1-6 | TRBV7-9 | ASSLALGGILPLH
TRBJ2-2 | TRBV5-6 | ASSLAGSLSNTGELF
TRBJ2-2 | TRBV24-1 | ATSDFGGSETGELF
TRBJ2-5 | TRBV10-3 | AIRAWGEETQY
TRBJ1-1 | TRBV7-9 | ASSLAHQGSEAF
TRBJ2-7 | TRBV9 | ASSVDQGRNEQY
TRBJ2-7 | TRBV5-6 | ASSLVSYEQY
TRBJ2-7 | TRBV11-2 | ASSLPAGQAV
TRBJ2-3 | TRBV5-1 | ASSSPLAADTQY
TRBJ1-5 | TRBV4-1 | ASSPGTGNQPQH
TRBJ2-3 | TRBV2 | ASKEGLGDTDTQY
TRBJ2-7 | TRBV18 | ASSPPGQSYEQY
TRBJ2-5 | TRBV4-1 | ASSRYREETQY
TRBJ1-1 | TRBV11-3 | ASSLTGDTEAF